Below are 27 T cell receptor beta chains sequenced from a single sample in a study of OX40 agonist ivuxolimab in advanced cancers. Library preparation employed the immunoSEQ multiplex PCR assay. TCRdb provides this immuneACCESS table in a form limited to in-frame rearrangements. Some clones are lacking; in checked studies, under half of them reflect an unresolved V gene, and why the rest are absent is not known. The sample table shows tens of thousands of clones, and approximately 81% are seen once. In total, the top ten clones hold 5% of the sample. Sequenced material: CD4+ or CD8+ T cells sorted from blood, taken in a trial of the OX40 agonist ivuxolimab. Source of these receptors: an adult with an advanced solid tumor such as melanoma, head and neck, liver or kidney cancer.

The V gene is TRBV6-5, the J gene TRBJ2-7, with D unresolved. Per the germline V gene, CDR1 is MNHEY and CDR2 is SVGAGI. With 0 bases removed from V and 0 bases from J, the gap between germline ends came to 9 bases. This CDR3 has 15 residues. In nucleotides, the CDR3 is TGTGCCAGCAGTTACTCGTGGGGAAGCTCCTACGAGCAGTACTTC. This translates into CASSYSWGSSYEQYF.

This chain links TRBV7-2 with TRBJ1-2; 7 positions match TRBD1. The germline gives CDR1 SGHTA, CDR2 FQGNSA. The length of the CDR3 is 13 residues. J lost 7 bases, V lost 4 bases, and 6 bases had no gene match. DNA of the CDR3: TGTGCCAGCAGCTATTACCGGGACAGTGGCTACACCTTC. It yields the protein CASSYYRDSGYTF.

The gene calls are TRBV10-3 and TRBJ1-2; TRBD1 might be the D (5 bases). V gave up 6 bases and J gave up 7 bases, with 21 bases separating them. Germline CDR1 and CDR2: ENHRY and SYGVKD. CDR3 length: 15 amino acids. The CDR3 spells CAISATTQGLSGYTF. The CDR3 nucleotides are TGTGCCATCAGCGCGACAACCCAGGGCCTGAGTGGCTACACCTTC.

This clone appeared once. J is TRBJ2-3 and V is TRBV9; 14 bases map to TRBD2. V lost 0 bases, J lost 3 bases, and 6 bases stayed unmatched. This CDR3 has 18 residues. Germline CDR1 reads SGDLS; CDR2 reads YYNGEE. DNA of the CDR3: TGTGCCAGCAGCGTAGGACTAGCGGGGGGGCTACGGACAGATACGCAGTATTTT. Residues: CASSVGLAGGLRTDTQYF. The full variable domain, rest sourced from reference TRBV9 and TRBJ2-3, is DSGVTQTPKHLITATGQRVTLRCSPRSGDLSVYWYQQSLDQGLQFLIQYYNGEERAKGNILERFSAQQFPDLHSELNLSSLELGDSALYFCASSVGLAGGLRTDTQYFGPGTRLTVL.

The chain couples TRBV5-4 to TRBJ2-4; the match to TRBD2 covers 8 bases. Germline CDR1 reads SGHNT; CDR2 reads YYREEE (reference sequence). The CDR3 extends over 13 amino acids. V lost 3 bases, J lost 8 bases, and 4 bases stayed unmatched. This CDR3 reads CASSYKLADIQYF. The CDR3 DNA reads as TGTGCCAGCAGCTATAAACTAGCGGACATTCAGTACTTC.

This chain uses TRBV19 with TRBJ1-5; unclear D gene. This CDR3 has 18 residues. The germline gives CDR1 LNHDA, CDR2 SQIVND (reference sequence). Trimming took 0 bases from V and 0 from J, leaving 15 bases between them. CDR3 nucleotide sequence: TGTGCCAGTAGTATAGATCTCCAGTCAGCATATAGCAATCAGCCCCAGCATTTT. It is translated as CASSIDLQSAYSNQPQHF.

J is TRBJ2-7 and V is TRBV14; possible D gene TRBD1, 6 bases. V lost 4 bases and J 3 bases, leaving 13 bases between the germline ends. CDR1 SGHDN and CDR2 FVKESK come from the germline V gene. The CDR3 loop spans 14 amino acids. Here the CDR3 reads CASSPPSGVYEQYF. DNA of the CDR3: TGTGCCAGCAGCCCCCCCTCAGGGGTCTACGAGCAGTACTTC.

V gene TRBV11-2 combines with J gene TRBJ1-3; possible D gene TRBD1, 6 bases. Trimming cost V 2 bases and J 0 bases, with 14 bases left between them. CDR3 length equals 17 residues. The germline CDR1 and CDR2 sequences are SGHAT and FQNNGV. The CDR3, as DNA: TGTGCCAGCAGCTTATCTCCGGGACACAGCTCTGGAAACACCATATATTTT. It translates to CASSLSPGHSSGNTIYF.

The chain uses TRBV28 and TRBJ2-3; 10 bases are shared with TRBD1. Germline V lookup: CDR1 MDHEN, CDR2 SYDVKM. Unmatched junction bases numbered 10, after V lost 6 bases and J lost 4 bases. CDR3 length: 16 residues. In nucleotides, the CDR3 is TGTGCCAGCAGCCTAACCGGGACAGGGGTAGCAGATACGCAGTATTTT. Protein product: CASSLTGTGVADTQYF.

This chain uses TRBV4-1 with TRBJ2-1; D remains unclear. Trimming stripped 5 bases from V and 5 bases from J, with 16 bases between. Germline V gives CDR1 MGHRA, CDR2 YSYEKL. There are 15 residues in the CDR3. This CDR3 is CASSTLAPWHNEQFF. The CDR3 DNA is TGCGCCAGCAGCACCCTGGCTCCTTGGCACAATGAGCAGTTCTTC.

By proportion, this clone is medium-sized (0.01 to 0.1%). The genes are TRBV10-3 and TRBJ1-2, with D perhaps TRBD1 (6 bases). Germline CDR1 ENHRY, CDR2 SYGVKD. Trimming took off 6 bases at V and 6 bases at J, with 23 bases between the two ends. CDR3 length equals 16 residues. CDR3 loop: CAISDGGQNGVDGYTF. In nucleotides, the CDR3 is TGTGCCATCAGCGATGGAGGACAGAATGGTGTAGATGGCTACACCTTC.

The gene calls are TRBV6-1 and TRBJ2-7, with a tentative D call TRBD2 (5 bases). Looked up from germline, CDR1 is MNHNS and CDR2 is SASEGT. The CDR3 length is 15 residues. The V gene lost 6 bases and the J gene lost 3 bases, with 18 bases spanning the gap. The CDR3 nucleotides read TGTGCCAGCAGGATGGAGGCCCCCGGTGGCTACGAGCAGTACTTC. Translation: CASRMEAPGGYEQYF.

This clone came up once. The chain has TRBV7-2 and TRBJ2-3; D unresolved. V dropped 3 bases and J dropped 3 bases, with 1 base sitting between them. The CDR3 length is 11 residues. Germline V gene data show CDR1 as SGHTA and CDR2 as FQGNSA. The CDR3 region is CASSLTDTQYF. CDR3 DNA: TGTGCCAGCAGCTTGACAGATACGCAGTATTTT.

The rearrangement links TRBV7-2 to TRBJ1-3, with 8 nucleotides matching TRBD1. V lost 1 base, J lost 1 base, and 0 bases stayed unmatched. The germline CDR1 and CDR2 sequences are SGHTA and FQGNSA. This CDR3 is 15 amino acids long. The CDR3 nucleotides are TGTGCCAGCAGCTTAGGGACAGGGTCTGGAAACACCATATATTTT. Amino acids: CASSLGTGSGNTIYF.

This clone was seen a single time. The V and J genes are TRBV11-2 and TRBJ1-4, with a possible D match to TRBD1 (6 bases). Looked up from germline, CDR1 is SGHAT and CDR2 is FQNNGV. Between the trimmed V and J ends, which lost 4 bases and 8 bases, there was a span of 17 bases. The CDR3 has 15 residues. The CDR3 region is CASSSNFGGGEKLFF. Here the CDR3 DNA reads TGTGCCAGCAGCTCGAACTTTGGAGGGGGGGAAAAACTGTTTTTT.

This chain links TRBV5-1 with TRBJ2-7; D is ambiguous. This CDR3 region has 12 residues. The germline gives CDR1 SGHRS, CDR2 YFSETQ. The V and J ends lost 0 bases and 3 bases respectively, with 4 bases between them. As DNA, the CDR3 is TGCGCCAGCAGCTTGGCGAACTACGAGCAGTACTTC. Translating gives CASSLANYEQYF.

Only one count was recorded for this clone. V gene TRBV7-8 combines with J gene TRBJ2-1, with D maybe TRBD2 (6 bases). Trimming stripped 2 bases from V and 7 bases from J, with 15 bases between. The CDR3 extends over 15 amino acids. Germline CDR1 and CDR2: SGHVS and FQNEAQ. This CDR3 reads CASSLWRGGSNEQFF. CDR3 in DNA: TGTGCCAGCAGCTTATGGCGGGGCGGCTCGAATGAGCAGTTCTTC.

The rearrangement joins TRBV7-3 to TRBJ1-1; a possible D gene is TRBD1 (5 bases). CDR3 length equals 15 residues. Trimming left V 1 base short and J 1 base short, with 10 bases between. Germline V gene lookup returns CDR1 SGHTA and CDR2 FQGTGA. The CDR3 sequence: CASSLNGGGNTEAFF. The DNA of the CDR3 is TGTGCCAGCAGCTTAAATGGGGGTGGGAACACTGAAGCTTTCTTT. Combining the CDR3 with reference TRBV7-3 and TRBJ1-1 gives the whole variable domain GAGVSQTPSNKVTEKGKYVELRCDPISGHTALYWYRQSLGQGPEFLIYFQGTGAADDSGLPNDRFFAVRPEGSVSTLKIQRTERGDSAVYLCASSLNGGGNTEAFFGQGTRLTVV.

The chain has TRBV30 and TRBJ2-3; D is unclear. Trimming pared 3 bases from V and 6 bases from J, leaving 7 bases between. The CDR3 has 11 amino acids. Germline V gives CDR1 GTSNPN, CDR2 SVGIG (reference sequence). The CDR3: CAWSNLDTQYF. CDR3 nucleotides: TGTGCCTGGAGCAACTTGGATACGCAGTATTTT.

The chain combines TRBV27 with TRBJ1-1, with a possible D match to TRBD1 (5 bases). V was cut by 2 bases and J by 4 bases, with 11 bases left in between. The CDR3 extends over 14 amino acids. Looked up from germline, CDR1 is MNHEY and CDR2 is SMNVEV (reference sequence). Here the CDR3 reads CASSLGGDFTEAFF. CDR3 bases: TGTGCCAGCAGTTTAGGAGGGGACTTCACTGAAGCTTTCTTT.

This clone was seen only a few times. The chain recombines TRBV6-6 with TRBJ1-4; D gene unclear. The CDR3 totals 14 residues. Germline V lookup: CDR1 MNHNY, CDR2 SVGAGI (reference sequence). V lost 0 bases and J 8 bases, leaving 10 bases between the germline ends. DNA of the CDR3: TGTGCCAGCAGTTACTCGAAGGGTGCGGAAAAACTGTTTTTT. Encoded protein: CASSYSKGAEKLFF.

This rearrangement joins TRBV7-9 to TRBJ2-7; 7 bases are shared with TRBD2. Germline CDR1 SEHNR, CDR2 FQNEAQ (reference sequence). The CDR3 has 15 amino acids. After removal of 6 bases from V and 4 bases from J, the junction contained 12 bases not matched to a gene. The CDR3 region has the DNA TGTGCCAGCAGTTCGTTGTGGGAGGGTCGTTACGAGCAGTACTTC. As protein: CASSSLWEGRYEQYF.

V gene TRBV6-5 combines with J gene TRBJ1-6; D unresolved. Looked up from germline, CDR1 is MNHEY and CDR2 is SVGAGI. V lost 0 bases and J lost 9, with 6 bases in between. This CDR3 is built from 13 residues. This chain's CDR3 is CASSYSDSSPLHF. CDR3 DNA: TGTGCCAGCAGTTACTCCGATTCTTCACCCCTCCACTTT.

This chain connects TRBV6-1 to TRBJ2-2; D gene unclear. This CDR3 comprises 15 residues. V shed 6 bases and J shed 2 bases, with 13 bases lying between them. Germline CDR1 reads MNHNS; CDR2 reads SASEGT. For the CDR3, the DNA is TGTGCCAGCAGAGCGCCGTGGGGTAACACCGGGGAGCTGTTTTTT. Translating it yields CASRAPWGNTGELFF.

The chain is built from TRBV15 and TRBJ1-6; 7 positions agree with TRBD1. This CDR3 is 19 amino acids long. Trimming removed 4 bases from V and 7 bases from J; junction bases left unmatched: 19. Germline V lookup: CDR1 LNHNV, CDR2 YYDKDF (reference sequence). The chain's CDR3 is CATSKEGATGSGRNSPLHF. The CDR3 DNA is TGTGCCACCAGCAAAGAGGGGGCGACAGGCTCGGGGAGGAATTCACCCCTCCACTTT.

The chain combines TRBV30 with TRBJ2-1, with no clear D. CDR1 GTSNPN and CDR2 SVGIG come from the germline V gene (reference sequence). The CDR3 has 11 residues. V was pared by 3 bases and J by 8 bases, with 8 bases between. This chain's CDR3 is CAWSSPHEQFF. The CDR3 nucleotides read TGTGCCTGGAGCTCCCCGCATGAGCAGTTCTTC.

This chain links TRBV10-3 with TRBJ1-4; D ambiguous. V dropped 3 bases and J dropped 5 bases, with 7 bases sitting between them. This CDR3 region has 13 residues. Germline assignment: CDR1 ENHRY and CDR2 SYGVKD. Written as DNA, the CDR3 is TGTGCCATCAGTGACAGTGTGAATGAAAAACTGTTTTTT. This codes for CAISDSVNEKLFF.